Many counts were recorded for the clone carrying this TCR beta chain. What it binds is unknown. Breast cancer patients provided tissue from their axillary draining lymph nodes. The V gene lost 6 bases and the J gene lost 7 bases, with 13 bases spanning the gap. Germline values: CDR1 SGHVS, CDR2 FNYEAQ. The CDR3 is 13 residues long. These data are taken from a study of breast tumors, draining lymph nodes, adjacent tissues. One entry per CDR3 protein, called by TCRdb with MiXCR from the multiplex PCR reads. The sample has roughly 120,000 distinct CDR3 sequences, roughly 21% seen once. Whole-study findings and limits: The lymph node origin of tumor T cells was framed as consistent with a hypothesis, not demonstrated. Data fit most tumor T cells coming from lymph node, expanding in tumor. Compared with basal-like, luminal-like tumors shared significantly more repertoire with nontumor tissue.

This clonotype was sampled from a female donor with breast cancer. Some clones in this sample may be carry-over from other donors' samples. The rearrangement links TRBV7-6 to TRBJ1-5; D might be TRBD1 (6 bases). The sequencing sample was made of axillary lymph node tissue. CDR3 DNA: TGTGCCAGCAGTCCAGGGGAGGTACAGCCCCAGCATTTT. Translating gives CASSPGEVQPQHF.